This T cell receptor (beta chain) is drawn from a study of cytomegalovirus exposure and HLA in healthy donors. On the study more broadly: An early release of data contained around 80 million unique TCRs, which came from HLA-typed donors.

Study outcomes and limitations: The authors assumed roughly uniform sequencing depth across donors for presence/absence analyses. In terms of immune exposure information, only CMV serostatus was available.

To note about this clone: Its specificity is unknown.

With 2 bases clipped from V and 5 bases from J, the junction kept 3 bases outside the gene matches. The CDR3 loop spans 14 amino acids. In germline, CDR1 is MNHEY, CDR2 SVGAGI. The PCR used 60 Vbeta and 13 Jbeta primers. Per the original methods: Around 10 million of the 80 million or so unique TCR beta chains counted in a later analysis were shared. The table came from immunoSEQ multiplex PCR; TCRdb's copy has only in-frame clones and leaves some out. V, J and clone size are those of that table, while D and trimming were read from the DNA. This sample lists around 34,000 clones; its ten largest clones have about 1.9%.

Input material: PBMCs. This receptor was taken from a woman aged 40 to 50 in good health and CMV-seropositive. V is TRBV6-5 and J is TRBJ2-1, with 7 nucleotides matching TRBD2. The CDR3, as DNA: TGTGCCAGCAGTTACGTGGGAGGGGACAATGAGCAGTTCTTC. The encoded protein is CASSYVGGDNEQFF.